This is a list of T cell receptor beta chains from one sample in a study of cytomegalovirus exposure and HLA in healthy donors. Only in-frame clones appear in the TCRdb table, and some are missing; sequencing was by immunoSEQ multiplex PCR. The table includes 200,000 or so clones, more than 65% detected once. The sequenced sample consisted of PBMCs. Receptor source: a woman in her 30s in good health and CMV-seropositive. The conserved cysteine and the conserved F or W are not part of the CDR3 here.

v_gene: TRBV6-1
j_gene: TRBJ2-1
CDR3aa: ASSGRLAGGSNNEQF

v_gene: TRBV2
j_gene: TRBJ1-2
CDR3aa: ARGQGATHGYT

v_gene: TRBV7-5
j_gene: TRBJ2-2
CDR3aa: ARSPGGLAGADNTGELF

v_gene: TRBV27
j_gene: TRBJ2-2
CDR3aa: ASSTQAGGRTGELF

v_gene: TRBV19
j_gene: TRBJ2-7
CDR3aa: ASSIVTGTGTYEQY

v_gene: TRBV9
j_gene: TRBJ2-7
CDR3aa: ASSGARTASSYEQY

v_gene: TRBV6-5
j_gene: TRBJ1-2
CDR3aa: ATYRVRSDGYT

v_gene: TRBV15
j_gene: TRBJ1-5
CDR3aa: ATSAPEKTGYSNQPQH

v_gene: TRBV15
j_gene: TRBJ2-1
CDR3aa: ATSRDRGWLAGTNEQF

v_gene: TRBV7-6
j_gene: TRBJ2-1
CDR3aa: ASSLRNRVNDEQF

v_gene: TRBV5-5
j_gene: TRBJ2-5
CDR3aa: ASSLLSGQETQY

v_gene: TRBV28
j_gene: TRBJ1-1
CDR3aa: ASSLGTEGWLTEAF

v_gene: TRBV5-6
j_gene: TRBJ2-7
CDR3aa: ASSRRGPYEQY

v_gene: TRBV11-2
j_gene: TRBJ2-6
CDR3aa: ASSLRVAGSGANVLT